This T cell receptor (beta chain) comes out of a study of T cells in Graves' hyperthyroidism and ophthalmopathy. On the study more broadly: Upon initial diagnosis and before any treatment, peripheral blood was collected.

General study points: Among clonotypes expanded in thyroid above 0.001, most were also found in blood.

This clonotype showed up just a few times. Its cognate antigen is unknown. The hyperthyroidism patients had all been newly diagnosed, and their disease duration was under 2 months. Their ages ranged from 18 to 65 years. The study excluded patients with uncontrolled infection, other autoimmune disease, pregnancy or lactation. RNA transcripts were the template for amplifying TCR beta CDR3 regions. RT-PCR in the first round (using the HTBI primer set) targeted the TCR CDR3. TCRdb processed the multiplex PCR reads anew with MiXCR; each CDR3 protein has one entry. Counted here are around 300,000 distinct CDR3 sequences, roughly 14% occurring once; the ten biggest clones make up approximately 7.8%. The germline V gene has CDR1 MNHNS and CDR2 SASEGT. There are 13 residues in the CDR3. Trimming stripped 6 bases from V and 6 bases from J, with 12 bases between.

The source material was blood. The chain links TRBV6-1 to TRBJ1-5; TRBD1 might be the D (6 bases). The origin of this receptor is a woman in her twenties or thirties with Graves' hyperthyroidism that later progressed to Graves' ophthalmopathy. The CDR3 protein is CASSPAGAQPQHF. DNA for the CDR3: TGTGCCAGCAGCCCCGCAGGGGCTCAGCCCCAGCATTTT.